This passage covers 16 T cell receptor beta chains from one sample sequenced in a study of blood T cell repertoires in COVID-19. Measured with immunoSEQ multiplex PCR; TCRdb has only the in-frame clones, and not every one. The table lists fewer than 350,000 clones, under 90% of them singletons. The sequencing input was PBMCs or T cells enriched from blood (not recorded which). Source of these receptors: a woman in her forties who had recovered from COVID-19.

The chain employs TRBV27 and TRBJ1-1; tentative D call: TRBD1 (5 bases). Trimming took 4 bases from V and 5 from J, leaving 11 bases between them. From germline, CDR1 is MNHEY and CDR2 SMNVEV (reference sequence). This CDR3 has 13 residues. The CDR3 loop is CASSWREGTEAFF. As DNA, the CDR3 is TGTGCCAGCAGTTGGCGGGAGGGGACTGAAGCTTTCTTT.

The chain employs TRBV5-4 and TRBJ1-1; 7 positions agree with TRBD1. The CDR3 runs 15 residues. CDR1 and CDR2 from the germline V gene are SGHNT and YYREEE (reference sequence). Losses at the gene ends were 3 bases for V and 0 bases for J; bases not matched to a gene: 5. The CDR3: CASSSSQGMNTEAFF. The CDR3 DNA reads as TGTGCCAGCAGCTCTTCACAGGGGATGAACACTGAAGCTTTCTTT.

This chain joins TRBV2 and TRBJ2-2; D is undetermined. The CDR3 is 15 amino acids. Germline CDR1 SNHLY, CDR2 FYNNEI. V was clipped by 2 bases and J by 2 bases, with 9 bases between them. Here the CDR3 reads CASSESLPNTGELFF. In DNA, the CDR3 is TGTGCCAGCAGTGAAAGCCTACCCAACACCGGGGAGCTGTTTTTT.

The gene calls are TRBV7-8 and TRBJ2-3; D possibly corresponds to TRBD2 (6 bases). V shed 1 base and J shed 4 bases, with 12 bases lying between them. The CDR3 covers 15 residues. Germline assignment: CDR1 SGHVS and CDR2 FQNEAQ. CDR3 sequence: CASSLGGARADTQYF. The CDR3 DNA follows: TGTGCCAGCAGCTTAGGCGGGGCGCGGGCAGATACGCAGTATTTT.

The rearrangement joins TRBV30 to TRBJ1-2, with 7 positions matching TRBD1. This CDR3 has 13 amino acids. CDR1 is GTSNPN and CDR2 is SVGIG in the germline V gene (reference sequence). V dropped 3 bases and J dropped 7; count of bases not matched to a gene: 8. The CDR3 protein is CAWRSGQVGGYTF. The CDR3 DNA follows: TGTGCCTGGAGGTCCGGACAGGTCGGTGGCTACACCTTC.

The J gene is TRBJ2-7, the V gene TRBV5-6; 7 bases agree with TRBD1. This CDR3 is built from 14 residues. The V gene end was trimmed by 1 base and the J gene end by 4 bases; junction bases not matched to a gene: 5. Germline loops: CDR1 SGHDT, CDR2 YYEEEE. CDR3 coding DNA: TGTGCCAGCAGCTTGAAGGACAGGCTATACGAGCAGTACTTC. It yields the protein CASSLKDRLYEQYF.

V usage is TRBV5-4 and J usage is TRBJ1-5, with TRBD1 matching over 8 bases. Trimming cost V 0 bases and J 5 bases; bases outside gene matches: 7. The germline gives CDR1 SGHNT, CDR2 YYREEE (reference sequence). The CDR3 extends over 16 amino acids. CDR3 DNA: TGTGCCAGCAGCTTGGACGGGCCAGGGGGCGATCAGCCCCAGCATTTT. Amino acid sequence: CASSLDGPGGDQPQHF.

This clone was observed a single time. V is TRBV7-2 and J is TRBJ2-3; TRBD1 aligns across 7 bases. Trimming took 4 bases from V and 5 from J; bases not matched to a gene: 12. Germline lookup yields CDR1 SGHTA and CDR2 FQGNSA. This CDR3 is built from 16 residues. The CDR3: CASSSRSQGSKDTQYF. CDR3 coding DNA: TGTGCCAGCAGCTCACGATCACAGGGGTCTAAAGATACGCAGTATTTT.

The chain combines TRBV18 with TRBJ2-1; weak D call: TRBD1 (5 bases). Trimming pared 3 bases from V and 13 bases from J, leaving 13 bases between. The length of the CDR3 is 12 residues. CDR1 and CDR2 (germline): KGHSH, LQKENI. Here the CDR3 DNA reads TGTGCCAGCTCACCGCCTGGGGCCGAACAGTTCTTC. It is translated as CASSPPGAEQFF.

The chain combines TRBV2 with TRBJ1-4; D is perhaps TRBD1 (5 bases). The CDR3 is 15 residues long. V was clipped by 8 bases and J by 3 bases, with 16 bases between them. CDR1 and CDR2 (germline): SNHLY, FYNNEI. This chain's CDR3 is CASHRFASANEKLFF. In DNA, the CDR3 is TGTGCCAGCCACAGGTTTGCTTCGGCTAATGAAAAACTGTTTTTT.

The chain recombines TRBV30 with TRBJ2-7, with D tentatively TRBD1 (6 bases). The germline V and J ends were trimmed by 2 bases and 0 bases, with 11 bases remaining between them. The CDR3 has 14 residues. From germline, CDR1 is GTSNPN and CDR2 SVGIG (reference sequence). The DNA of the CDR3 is TGTGCCTGGAGTATGGGGGCGAGCTCCTACGAGCAGTACTTC. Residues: CAWSMGASSYEQYF.

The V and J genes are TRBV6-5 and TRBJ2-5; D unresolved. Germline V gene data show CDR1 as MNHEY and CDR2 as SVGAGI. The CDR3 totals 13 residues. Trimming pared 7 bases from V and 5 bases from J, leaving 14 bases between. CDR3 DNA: TGTGCCAGCACTGCCCCGGTTGTGGAGACCCAGTACTTC. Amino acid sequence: CASTAPVVETQYF.

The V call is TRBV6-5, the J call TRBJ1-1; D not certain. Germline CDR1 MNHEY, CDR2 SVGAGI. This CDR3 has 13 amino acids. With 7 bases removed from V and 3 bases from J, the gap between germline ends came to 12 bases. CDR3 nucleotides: TGTGCCAGCAAGTCTGGAGCTTACACTGAAGCTTTCTTT. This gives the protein CASKSGAYTEAFF.

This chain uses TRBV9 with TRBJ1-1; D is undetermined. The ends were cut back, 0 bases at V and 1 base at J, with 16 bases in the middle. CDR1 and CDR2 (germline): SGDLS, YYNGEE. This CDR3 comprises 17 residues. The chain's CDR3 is CASSVGPRGAGNTEAFF. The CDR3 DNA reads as TGTGCCAGCAGCGTAGGCCCCCGGGGTGCGGGGAACACTGAAGCTTTCTTT.

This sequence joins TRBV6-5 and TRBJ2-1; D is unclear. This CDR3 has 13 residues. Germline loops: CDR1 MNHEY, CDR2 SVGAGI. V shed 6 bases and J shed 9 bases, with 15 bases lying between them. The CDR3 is CASSWSGLGEQFF. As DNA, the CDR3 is TGTGCCAGCAGCTGGAGTGGTTTGGGTGAGCAGTTCTTC.

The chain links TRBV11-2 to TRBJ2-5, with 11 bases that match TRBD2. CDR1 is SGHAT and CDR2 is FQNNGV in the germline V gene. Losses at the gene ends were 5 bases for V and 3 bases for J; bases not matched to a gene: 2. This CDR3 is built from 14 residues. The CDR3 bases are TGTGCCAGCAGCCGGGGACTAGCGGAAGAGACCCAGTACTTC. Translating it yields CASSRGLAEETQYF.